This TCR beta chain was captured by sequencing in a study of T-cell memory formation after mild COVID-19. The wider study: Largely, TCR clusters stayed within a single donor. General study results and limits: Clonal second-wave expansions that peaked on day 37 had unconfirmed SARS-CoV-2 specificity.

With constant-segment primers, 5'RACE yielded cDNA libraries of TCR alpha and TCR beta that carried sample barcodes and UMIs. One entry per CDR3 protein, called by TCRdb with MiXCR from the 5' RACE reads. The sample holds about 610,000 distinct CDR3 sequences, 15% to 20% seen once. Points on this clonotype: The antigen remains undetermined.

This CDR3 is 16 amino acids long. V was pared by 1 base and J by 3 bases, with 16 bases between. CDR1 and CDR2 from the germline V gene are SGHVS and FNYEAQ. This sequence was found in an adult woman who had mild COVID-19 (a few samples of this study predate the infection). Cell type and time point are not known. The chain uses TRBV7-6 and TRBJ2-7, with a tentative D call TRBD1 (5 bases). Sample: PBMCs or a T cell subset sorted from them (not recorded which). CDR3 sequence (DNA): TGTGCCAGCAGCTTAGTTGGACAACCCACCTTCTACGAGCAGTACTTC. Translation: CASSLVGQPTFYEQYF.